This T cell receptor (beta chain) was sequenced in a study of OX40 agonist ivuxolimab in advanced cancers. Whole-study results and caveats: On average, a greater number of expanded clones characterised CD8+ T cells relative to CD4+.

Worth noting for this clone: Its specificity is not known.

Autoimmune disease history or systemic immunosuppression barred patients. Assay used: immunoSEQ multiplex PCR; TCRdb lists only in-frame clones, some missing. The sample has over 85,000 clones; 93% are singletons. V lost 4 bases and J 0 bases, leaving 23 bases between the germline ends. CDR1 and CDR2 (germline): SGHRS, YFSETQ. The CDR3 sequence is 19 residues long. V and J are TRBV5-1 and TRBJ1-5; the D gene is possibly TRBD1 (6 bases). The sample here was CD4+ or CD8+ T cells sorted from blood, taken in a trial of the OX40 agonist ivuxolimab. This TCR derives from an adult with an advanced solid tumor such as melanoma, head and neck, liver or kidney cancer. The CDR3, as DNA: TGCGCCAGCAGCCCGGACACAGGGTGGGGACACTCTAGCAATCAGCCCCAGCATTTT. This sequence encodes CASSPDTGWGHSSNQPQHF.